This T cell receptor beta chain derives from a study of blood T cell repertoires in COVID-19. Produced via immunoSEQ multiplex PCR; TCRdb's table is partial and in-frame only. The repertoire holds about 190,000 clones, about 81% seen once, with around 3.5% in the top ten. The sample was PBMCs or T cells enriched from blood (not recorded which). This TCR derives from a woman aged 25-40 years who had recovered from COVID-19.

This CDR3 is CASSPGVGLYNSPLHF. In DNA, the CDR3 is TGTGCCAGCAGCCCCGGGGTCGGGCTCTATAATTCACCCCTCCACTTT. V and J are TRBV7-8 and TRBJ1-6; D gene uncertain. This CDR3 is built from 16 residues. Germline values: CDR1 SGHVS, CDR2 FQNEAQ. Trimming cost V 5 bases and J 3 bases, with 14 bases left between them.